The 27 T cell receptor beta chains below come from one sample, sequenced in a study of post-analysis software for immune sequencing data. Study results and caveats: The study found TRBV5-6, TRBV5-1 and TRBV20-1 among a few TRBV segments more frequent in patients than controls.

Included in the TCR beta cDNA libraries were unique molecular identifiers. Via MiXCR, TCRdb re-called the PCR reads, giving one row per CDR3 protein. The profile shows 450,000 to 700,000 distinct CDR3 sequences, roughly 40% of them singletons. No antigen has been identified for these receptors. Sequenced material: blood. The origin of the receptors is a girl aged 10-17 years with multiple sclerosis.

The rearrangement joins TRBV4-1 to TRBJ2-1, with 7 bases identical to TRBD1. The J call may be incorrect, as the DNA end agrees better with TRBJ2-7. The CDR3 length is 14 residues. Germline CDR1 and CDR2: MGHRA and YSYEKL. CDR3 in amino acids: CASSHGQAAYEQYF. The CDR3 bases are TGCGCCAGCAGCCACGGACAGGCGGCCTACGAGCAGTACTTC.

The count of this clonotype is one. This may be a read error, as it is one base from a much larger clone. The V and J genes are TRBV20-1 and TRBJ2-7; possibly TRBD2 for D (7 bases). CDR3 length: 15 residues. The V end was cut by 0 bases, the J end by 12 bases, with 24 bases between. Per the germline V gene, CDR1 is DFQATT and CDR2 is SNEGSKA (reference sequence). The CDR3 is CSAREVRGRGETRYF. The CDR3 nucleotides read TGCAGTGCTAGAGAGGTTCGAGGGAGGGGGGAGACCCGGTACTTC.

A few counts support this clonotype. The J gene is TRBJ2-7, the V gene TRBV29-1; 9 nucleotides match TRBD1. V shed 4 bases, J shed 4 bases, and the junction held 8 bases outside the gene matches. From germline, CDR1 is SQVTM and CDR2 ANQGSEA. CDR3 length: 14 residues. This CDR3 reads CSVASRTGVYEQYF. The CDR3 DNA follows: TGCAGCGTTGCCTCCAGGACAGGGGTATACGAGCAGTACTTC.

In its sample, this clonotype was seen a few times. The rearrangement joins TRBV20-1 to TRBJ2-2; TRBD2 aligns across 14 bases. J lost 7 bases, V lost 5 bases, and 21 bases had no gene match. Germline CDR1 is DFQATT and CDR2 is SNEGSKA (reference sequence). CDR3 length: 20 amino acids. The CDR3: CSALDPGTSGGPIGDGELFF. The CDR3 region has the DNA TGCAGTGCTTTGGACCCCGGGACTAGCGGGGGACCCATAGGCGACGGGGAGCTGTTTTTT.

The chain joins TRBV5-1 to TRBJ1-5, with no clear D. This CDR3 spans 15 amino acids. V shed 3 bases and J shed 7 bases, with 17 bases lying between them. The V gene's germline CDR1 is SGHRS and CDR2 YFSETQ. The CDR3 bases are TGCGCCAGCAGCTCCGCCGGGCGCGAAGGGCAGCCCCAGCATTTT. As protein: CASSSAGREGQPQHF.

This chain uses TRBV6-5 with TRBJ2-7; 7 bases line up with TRBD1. The DNA end is a closer match to TRBJ2-5, so the J assignment may be wrong. This CDR3 has 13 amino acids. Germline V gene sequence: CDR1 MNHEY, CDR2 SVGAGI. The CDR3 DNA reads as TGTGCCAGCAGTGGGACAGCAGGAGAGACCCAGTACTTC. Its translation: CASSGTAGETQYF.

This chain links TRBV12-3 or TRBV12-4 with TRBJ1-2; a possible D gene is TRBD1 (5 bases). The length of the CDR3 is 14 residues. V was shortened by 7 bases and J by 6 bases, with 18 bases between the two germline ends. CDR3 sequence (DNA): TGTGCCAGCACCTCGACCGGGGGTCTAAATGGCTACACCTTC. Its translation is CASTSTGGLNGYTF.

This clonotype has just a few counts. The CDR3 sequence: CASSPILDRFGRPNEKLFF. The CDR3 nucleotides read TGCGCCAGCAGCCCGATACTCGACAGGTTCGGTCGCCCTAATGAAAAACTGTTTTTT. The V gene is TRBV5-1, the J gene TRBJ1-4; D perhaps matches TRBD1 (6 bases). This CDR3 is 19 amino acids long. V was clipped by 4 bases and J by 3 bases, with 25 bases between them. CDR1 and CDR2 from the germline V gene are SGHRS and YFSETQ.

J is TRBJ2-5 and V is TRBV7-9; D perhaps matches TRBD2 (6 bases). The CDR3 contains 14 residues. Looked up from germline, CDR1 is SEHNR and CDR2 is FQNEAQ (reference sequence). V was cut by 0 bases and J by 5 bases, with 10 bases left in between. The CDR3 here is CASSLAGGDETQYF. In DNA, the CDR3 is TGTGCCAGCAGCTTAGCAGGAGGGGACGAGACCCAGTACTTC.

V and J are TRBV5-1 and TRBJ2-7, with D possibly TRBD2 on 5 matching bases. The CDR3 has 14 amino acids. The V end was cut by 4 bases, the J end by 3 bases, with 14 bases between. Germline loops: CDR1 SGHRS, CDR2 YFSETQ. Written as DNA, the CDR3 is TGCGCCAGCAGCCCCGTCGGGGTTTACTACGAGCAGTACTTC. Translating gives CASSPVGVYYEQYF.

The chain uses TRBV2 and TRBJ2-7, with unresolved D. The CDR3 has 13 residues. Looked up from germline, CDR1 is SNHLY and CDR2 is FYNNEI. The CDR3 DNA is TGTGCTACTGGAACGATTCTCTCCTACGAGCAGTACTTC. Translating gives CATGTILSYEQYF.

The genes are TRBV7-6 and TRBJ2-1; TRBD2 aligns across 11 bases. The CDR3 consists of 16 residues. The V gene's germline CDR1 is SGHVS and CDR2 FNYEAQ. V lost 5 bases and J lost 9; bases outside the gene matches: 12. This CDR3 is CASSRGTSGLQVEQFF. DNA of the CDR3: TGTGCCAGCAGCCGAGGGACTAGCGGTTTACAAGTTGAGCAGTTCTTC.

The CDR3: CASSPRQGASRGYTF. CDR3 DNA: TGTGCCAGCAGTCCCAGACAGGGGGCCTCTAGGGGCTACACCTTC. The chain links TRBV12-3 or TRBV12-4 to TRBJ1-2, with 10 bases identical to TRBD1. V lost 5 bases, J lost 8 bases, and 11 bases stayed unmatched. CDR3 length: 15 amino acids.

V and J are TRBV27 and TRBJ2-7, with 10 bases aligning to TRBD1. CDR1 is MNHEY, CDR2 SMNVEV, per germline (reference sequence). The CDR3 is 15 amino acids. V was clipped by 8 bases and J by 2 bases; unmatched bases: 9. CDR3 sequence (DNA): TGTGCCAGCTGGGGGGGACAGGGGTCGGCCTACGAGCAGTACTTC. Residues: CASWGGQGSAYEQYF.

This clonotype was detected only a few times. CDR3 loop: CASSLTVEQYF. The CDR3 coding sequence is TGTGCCAGCAGCTTGACGGTCGAGCAGTACTTC. The V gene is TRBV7-9, the J gene TRBJ2-4; D remains unclear. Matching the DNA end better, TRBJ2-7 makes the J call doubtful. The CDR3 has 11 residues. Germline CDR1 and CDR2: SEHNR and FQNEAQ (reference sequence).

This chain uses TRBV27 with TRBJ2-7; 13 bases line up with TRBD2. CDR1 and CDR2 (germline): MNHEY, SMNVEV (reference sequence). Unmatched junction bases numbered 11, after V lost 8 bases and J lost 4 bases. The CDR3 totals 16 residues. CDR3 DNA: TGTGCCAGCGTAGCCGGGACTAGCGGGATCGGTTACGAGCAGTACTTC. Its translation is CASVAGTSGIGYEQYF.

The J gene is TRBJ2-2, the V gene TRBV7-9; 7 bases line up with TRBD1. V was pared by 4 bases and J by 0 bases, with 5 bases of the junction left unmatched. Germline-derived CDR1 and CDR2 are SEHNR and FQNEAQ (reference sequence). The CDR3 is 16 residues long. The DNA of the CDR3 is TGTGCCAGCAGCTCGTCCGGGACAGCGAACACCGGGGAGCTGTTTTTT. Its protein is CASSSSGTANTGELFF.

V usage is TRBV4-2 and J usage is TRBJ2-1; D is perhaps TRBD1 (6 bases). The CDR3 covers 16 residues. With 0 bases removed from V and 4 bases from J, the gap between germline ends came to 13 bases. In germline, CDR1 is LGHNA, CDR2 YNFKEQ. CDR3 sequence reads: CASSQDGTPGYNEQFF. CDR3 in DNA: TGTGCCAGCAGCCAAGACGGGACACCAGGGTACAATGAGCAGTTCTTC.

The chain recombines TRBV7-9 with TRBJ1-1; D gene ambiguous. This CDR3 region has 13 residues. V lost 2 bases and J 3 bases, leaving 7 bases between the germline ends. CDR1 is SEHNR and CDR2 is FQNEAQ in the germline V gene (reference sequence). The CDR3 DNA reads TGTGCCAGCAGCTTAAATTCGGACACTGAAGCTTTCTTT. It yields the protein CASSLNSDTEAFF. Based on the CDR3 plus reference TRBV7-9 and TRBJ1-1, the full variable domain is DTGVSQNPRHKITKRGQNVTFRCDPISEHNRLYWYRQTLGQGPEFLTYFQNEAQLEKSRLLSDRFSAERPKGSFSTLEIQRTEQGDSAMYLCASSLNSDTEAFFGQGTRLTVV.

This CDR3 reads CSAARGGSTDTQYF. The DNA of the CDR3 is TGCAGCGCGGCGCGGGGGGGGAGCACAGATACGCAGTATTTT. V usage is TRBV29-1 and J usage is TRBJ2-3; TRBD2 aligns across 9 bases. Germline lookup yields CDR1 SQVTM and CDR2 ANQGSEA. The CDR3 runs to 14 residues. The ends lost 7 bases at V and 0 bases at J; junction bases unmatched: 5.

The gene calls are TRBV6-4 and TRBJ1-1, with 7 bases that match TRBD1. Germline V gene sequence: CDR1 MRHNA, CDR2 SNTAGT. The ends lost 7 bases at V and 8 bases at J; junction bases unmatched: 13. The CDR3 is made up of 14 amino acids. The CDR3 here is CASTRRGQSSEAFF. CDR3 in DNA: TGTGCCAGCACCCGGAGGGGACAGAGCTCCGAAGCTTTCTTT.

In regard to this clonotype: A read error may account for a junction end that differs from germline. The V call is TRBV20-1, the J call TRBJ2-5; TRBD2 matches 9 bases. CDR3 length equals 15 residues. The V gene's germline CDR1 is DFQATT and CDR2 SNEGSKA (reference sequence). The CDR3 region has the DNA TGCAGTGCTCGAGAGGGTAGCGGGAGTGGTGAGACCCAGTACTTC. The encoded protein is CSAREGSGSGETQYF.

V usage is TRBV5-1 and J usage is TRBJ1-2; D uncertain. The V gene's germline CDR1 is SGHRS and CDR2 YFSETQ. This CDR3 is built from 14 residues. The ends were cut back, 0 bases at V and 3 bases at J, with 9 bases in the middle. CDR3 residues: CASSLAMGDYGYTF. CDR3 DNA sequence: TGCGCCAGCAGCTTGGCCATGGGTGACTATGGCTACACCTTC.

This chain connects TRBV4-2 to TRBJ2-5, with 9 bases fitting TRBD2. CDR3 length equals 15 residues. Germline CDR1 reads LGHNA; CDR2 reads YNFKEQ. The J segment lost 1 base and the V segment lost 1 base, leaving 1 base of the junction unmatched. This CDR3 reads CASSQGGRAQETQYF. CDR3 nucleotides: TGTGCCAGCAGCCAAGGCGGGAGGGCCCAAGAGACCCAGTACTTC.

The V call is TRBV7-6, the J call TRBJ2-3; 14 positions match TRBD2. The CDR3 has 17 amino acids. Trimming took 5 bases from V and 0 from J; bases not matched to a gene: 4. Germline CDR1 and CDR2: SGHVS and FNYEAQ. CDR3 region: CASSPGTSGRSTDTQYF. The CDR3 bases are TGTGCCAGCAGCCCCGGGACTAGCGGGAGAAGCACAGATACGCAGTATTTT.

Regarding this clonotype: The junction departs from the called germline gene at one end, perhaps through a read error. V is TRBV20-1 and J is TRBJ2-6, with a possible D match to TRBD1 (5 bases). CDR1 is DFQATT and CDR2 is SNEGSKA in the germline V gene (reference sequence). The CDR3 runs to 14 residues. The CDR3 region is CSASDSSGANVLTF. The CDR3 DNA is TGCAGTGCTAGCGACAGCTCTGGGGCCAACGTCCTGACGTTC.

The chain combines TRBV5-1 with TRBJ1-2; D gene unclear. V gave up 4 bases and J gave up 3 bases, with 7 bases separating them. The CDR3 is 12 amino acids. CDR1 is SGHRS and CDR2 is YFSETQ in the germline V gene. The CDR3 bases are TGCGCCAGCAGCATCCGGGACTATGGCTACACCTTC. This codes for CASSIRDYGYTF.